This T cell receptor beta chain derives from a study of blood T cell repertoires in COVID-19 (dated by TCRdb to the early 2020s). About the investigation overall: Samples from collaborators originated in the United States, Italy and Spain and spanned both the acute and convalescent phases of COVID-19. Nearly every sample came with metadata listing a de-identified subject ID, COVID-19 status, age in years and sex. The repertoires were made available in a free public database intended to serve as a resource for research on the immune response to SARS-CoV-2. HLA class I and class II types, where available, came from metadata supplied by the sample provider rather than from assay-based typing. Subjects who had been exposed to COVID-19, were actively infected with it, or had recovered from it provided the deeply sampled blood TCRbeta repertoires that made up the dataset. The material from the prospective study consisted of cDNA or gDNA derived from T cells, B-cell-depleted T cells, or PBMCs. The samples were drawn from two sources: the first 160 participants of the ongoing ImmuneRACE study, and over 950 subjects contributed by 6 global collaborators.

The immunoSEQ Assay, a bias-controlled multiplex PCR, was used to amplify TCRbeta CDR3 regions from genomic DNA. In the source study's methods: Nucleated cell counts per sample were estimated from amplification of reference gene primers within the assay. To quantify the absolute abundance of each unique TCRbeta CDR3 rearrangement, sequence reads were collapsed and filtered. For each sample, productive Simpson clonality was calculated by taking the square root of Simpson's diversity index across productive rearrangements. TCRdb obtained this table from immuneACCESS and retained in-frame rearrangements with V and J assigned. These tables miss some clones; where compared with another copy, unresolved V genes account for less than half of the shortfall, and the remainder is unexplained. From that table come the V and J calls and clone size; the DNA was used to work out D and trimming. This sample has 220,000 or so clones in its table, and more than 70% of those were observed once. 3.6% of the sample is taken by the ten largest.

Collaborating institutions collected whole blood in K2EDTA tubes following their own protocols. For TCRbeta analysis, collaborators shipped samples as frozen whole blood, isolated PBMCs, or DNA extracted from either of those sample types. Overall study outcomes, separate from this receptor: Clinical and demographic metadata were provided uncurated, with the amount varying by source and participant.

With regard to this clone: Its specific antigen is unknown. There are no base qualities to consult, and no much larger clone falls within one base.

There are 13 amino acids in the CDR3, from cysteine to phenylalanine inclusive. Just the 39-base CDR3 DNA is kept, in frame starting at base 1. The V end loses 2 bases and the J end loses 7 bases, and a stretch of 9 bases separates them. The sequence is built from TRBV12-3 or TRBV12-4 and TRBJ1-5; TRBD1 is a possible D gene, resting on 6 matching bases. This receptor was taken from a woman of 80 years or more with acute or convalescent COVID-19. Sequenced: peripheral blood. The CDR3 in this case is CASSLKGDQPQHF. The sequenced DNA: TGTGCCAGCAGTTTAAAGGGGGACCAGCCCCAGCATTTT.